The sequence of this T cell receptor (beta chain) was determined in a study of control samples from healthy donors and cancer patients. The J segment lost 6 bases and the V segment lost 7 bases, leaving 10 bases of the junction unmatched. The CDR3 has 15 residues. Per the germline V gene, CDR1 is SNHLY and CDR2 is FYNNEI. Sequencing used immunoSEQ multiplex PCR; TCRdb keeps in-frame clones, though not all of them. The table lists about 190,000 clones, approximately 91% of them singletons, with 1.5% to 2% in the top ten. This rearrangement joins TRBV2 to TRBJ2-2, with 8 bases that match TRBD1. The sequence derives from a man aged 25-45 years in good health. Sequenced input: blood. DNA of the CDR3: TGTGCCAGCATGCCGGGACAGGCGCTAGCCGGGGAGCTGTTTTTT. Translation: CASMPGQALAGELFF.